Below are 11 T cell receptor beta chains sequenced from a single sample in a study of CD8 T cells in Susac syndrome. It was with random hexamers that roughly 0.45 to 1 ug RNA was reverse transcribed. MiXCR, run by TCRdb on the immunoSEQ multiplex PCR reads, gives a single entry per CDR3 protein. The sample has 160,000 or so distinct CDR3 sequences, approximately 94% seen once. The sample was CD4+ T cells from PBMCs. These receptors originate from a human donor with multiple sclerosis.

The chain uses TRBV7-9 and TRBJ1-2, with a possible D match to TRBD1 (6 bases). V was trimmed by 5 bases and J by 2 bases, leaving 18 bases between them. CDR3 length equals 16 residues. Germline loops: CDR1 SEHNR, CDR2 FQNEAQ (reference sequence). DNA for the CDR3: TGTGCCAGCAGCCCGGACAGAATCAACCACAACTATGGCTACACCTTC. This codes for CASSPDRINHNYGYTF.

The CDR3 loop reads CSARDQSRGTDTQYF. DNA for the CDR3: TGCAGTGCTAGAGATCAAAGCAGGGGCACAGATACGCAGTATTTT. The chain is built from TRBV20-1 and TRBJ2-3; TRBD1 might be the D (5 bases). Trimming took off 0 bases at V and 1 base at J, with 11 bases between the two ends. Germline loops: CDR1 DFQATT, CDR2 SNEGSKA (reference sequence). The CDR3 is 15 amino acids.

The gene calls are TRBV4-2 and TRBJ2-1; D is perhaps TRBD2 (6 bases). The germline V and J ends were trimmed by 4 bases and 4 bases, with 17 bases remaining between them. The CDR3 sequence is 16 residues long. CDR1 LGHNA and CDR2 YNFKEQ come from the germline V gene. This chain's CDR3 is CASSPSRNSGYNEQFF. The CDR3 DNA sequence: TGTGCCAGCAGCCCCAGCCGGAATAGCGGATACAATGAGCAGTTCTTC.

This clonotype was detected only once. V usage is TRBV20-1 and J usage is TRBJ1-1; no definite D call. This CDR3 is built from 13 residues. Trimming removed 2 bases from V and 4 bases from J, with 11 bases in between. Germline CDR1 is DFQATT and CDR2 is SNEGSKA (reference sequence). This CDR3 is CSARWGPSTEAFF. The CDR3 DNA is TGCAGTGCTAGATGGGGTCCGAGCACTGAAGCTTTCTTT.

This sequence joins TRBV18 and TRBJ1-1; weak D call: TRBD1 (6 bases). The ends were cut back, 8 bases at V and 6 bases at J, with 22 bases in the middle. The CDR3 contains 15 residues. Germline V gene lookup returns CDR1 KGHSH and CDR2 LQKENI. CDR3: CASRLNIQEGAEAFF. Here the CDR3 DNA reads TGTGCCAGCCGACTTAACATCCAGGAGGGGGCTGAAGCTTTCTTT.

The chain uses TRBV5-1 and TRBJ2-5; TRBD2 agrees at 9 bases. V shed 2 bases and J 2 bases; nucleotides not matched to a gene: 4. Germline V CDR1 and CDR2: SGHRS, YFSETQ. The CDR3 covers 15 residues. The CDR3 spells CASSFLAGQQETQYF. The CDR3 DNA sequence: TGCGCCAGCAGCTTCCTAGCGGGGCAGCAAGAGACCCAGTACTTC.

Turning to this clonotype: An end of the junction differs from the germline gene, which may be a read error. V is TRBV6-1 and J is TRBJ1-1; maybe TRBD1 (5 bases). Germline V gives CDR1 MNHNS, CDR2 SASEGT. This CDR3 has 12 residues. CDR3: CASSVAGTEAFF. The CDR3 nucleotides are TGTGCCAGCAGTGTTGCCGGGACTGAGGCTTTCTTT.

V gene TRBV11-3 combines with J gene TRBJ2-5; maybe TRBD1 (6 bases). Germline CDR1 SGHNT, CDR2 YENEEA. V lost 5 bases, J lost 4 bases, and 8 bases lay in between. The CDR3 spans 12 residues. The CDR3 protein is CASSKDRETQYF. The DNA of the CDR3 is TGTGCCAGCAGCAAGGACAGAGAGACCCAGTACTTC.

The J gene is TRBJ2-2, the V gene TRBV29-1; the match to TRBD2 covers 12 bases. The junction had 10 bases not matched to a gene; V was cut back by 3 bases and J by 5 bases. Germline CDR1 SQVTM, CDR2 ANQGSEA. This CDR3 is 17 amino acids long. This chain's CDR3 is CSVEKASGRAATGELFF. The CDR3 DNA reads as TGCAGCGTTGAGAAGGCTAGCGGGAGGGCGGCGACCGGGGAGCTGTTTTTT.

The CDR3 loop is CASSNTQRVLETQYF. The CDR3 DNA reads TGTGCCAGTAGCAATACTCAAAGGGTGTTGGAGACCCAGTACTTC. The chain employs TRBV19 and TRBJ2-5; D remains unclear. V was pared by 6 bases and J by 5 bases, with 19 bases between. CDR3 length: 15 residues. CDR1 and CDR2 (germline): LNHDA, SQIVND (reference sequence). Full variable domain (remainder filled in from reference TRBV19 and TRBJ2-5): DGGITQSPKYLFRKEGQNVTLSCEQNLNHDAMYWYRQDPGQGLRLIYYSQIVNDFQKGDIAEGYSVSREKKESFPLTVTSAQKNPTAFYLCASSNTQRVLETQYFGPGTRLLVL.

This chain joins TRBV19 and TRBJ2-1; weak D call: TRBD1 (5 bases). The CDR3 extends over 15 amino acids. Germline assignment: CDR1 LNHDA and CDR2 SQIVND (reference sequence). Trimming took off 3 bases at V and 0 bases at J, with 9 bases between the two ends. The CDR3 DNA follows: TGTGCCAGTAGTATCGACAGCAGCTCCTACAATGAGCAGTTCTTC. This encodes CASSIDSSSYNEQFF.